This TCR beta chain was obtained from a study of cytomegalovirus exposure and HLA in healthy donors. This CDR3 contains 16 residues. Looked up from germline, CDR1 is LNHDA and CDR2 is SQIVND (reference sequence). Trimming at V came to 3 bases and at J to 6 bases, leaving 8 bases not matched to a gene. Both 60 Vbeta primers and 13 Jbeta primers went into the PCR. Clones were read by immunoSEQ multiplex PCR, and TCRdb kept only the in-frame ones, dropping some. This table has about 83,000 clones, roughly 79% appearing once. The receptor's source is a woman aged 30 to 39 in good health and CMV-seronegative. Sequenced material: PBMCs. V is TRBV19 and J is TRBJ2-2; TRBD1 agrees at 9 bases. The CDR3 DNA is TGTGCCAGTAGTATCGGGACAGGGTTTGGGGCCGGGGAGCTGTTTTTT. Translating it yields CASSIGTGFGAGELFF.